Included here is one T cell receptor (beta chain) sequence, with context. Its antigen remains unidentified. The junction does not match germline at one end; this may be a read error. The PCR used 60 Vbeta and 13 Jbeta primers. The protocol was immunoSEQ multiplex PCR, while the TCRdb copy is restricted to in-frame clones and leaves out a portion. The table lists about 170,000 clones, roughly 76% of them singletons. This record belongs to a study of cytomegalovirus exposure and HLA in healthy donors. Germline loops: CDR1 MGHDK, CDR2 SYGVNS. The CDR3 runs to 17 residues. Overall study results and limits: Per a prior analysis, the majority of TCR beta V segments were productive roughly 90% or roughly 30% of the time. There were some V segments, including TRBV6-2 and TRBV6-3, excluded as indistinguishable.

The sample taken for sequencing was PBMCs. This chain connects TRBV25-1 to TRBJ2-3, with 7 bases identical to TRBD2. This clonotype was obtained from a woman younger than 35 in good health and CMV-seropositive. The CDR3 is CAGSEGPLAVLSDTQYF. The CDR3 nucleotides read TGTGCCGGCAGTGAAGGTCCTCTAGCGGTGCTTTCTGATACGCAGTATTTT.